Included here is one T cell receptor (beta chain) sequence, with context. Its antigen is unidentified. The V gene's germline CDR1 is MNHNS and CDR2 SASEGT. Trimming removed 3 bases from V and 2 bases from J, with 13 bases in between. The CDR3 has 15 amino acids. A minimum of 5 micrograms of total RNA was extracted per sample. This sample stems from a study of blood T cells in healthy people across ages. Overall study findings and caveats: Both naive CD4+ cell counts and diversity were greater in long-lived donors than in aged donors.

Through a sample-barcoded 5' primer and a J-beta primer mix, a second PCR was run for roughly 6 to 11 cycles. MiXCR, applied by TCRdb to the 5' RACE reads, yields one record per CDR3 protein. The sample contains 1.5 million to 2 million distinct CDR3 sequences, roughly 27% of which appear only once. The TCR was taken from a woman in her thirties in good health. Sequencing was carried out using blood. This sequence joins TRBV6-1 and TRBJ2-5, with D tentatively TRBD2 (6 bases). This CDR3 is CASSDVSGTQETQYF. CDR3 nucleotide sequence: TGTGCCAGCAGTGACGTCTCCGGGACTCAAGAGACCCAGTACTTC.